This T cell receptor (beta chain) comes out of a study of regulatory T cells in long-lasting Graves disease. Findings and limits, study-wide: Newly diagnosed Graves' patients exceeded persistent ones in TCR diversity.

Building the TCR beta libraries relied on iRepertoire HTBI primers, and CDR3 regions underwent Arm-PCR. From the multiplex PCR reads, TCRdb called clonotypes with MiXCR, one entry per CDR3 protein. Here the sample spans under 300,000 distinct CDR3 sequences, 20% to 25% being singletons. Germline assignment: CDR1 SQVTM and CDR2 ANQGSEA. The CDR3 runs to 13 residues. J was trimmed by 6 bases and V by 4 bases; bases with no gene match: 2. As to time point: newly diagnosed GD, antithyroid drugs for less than 3 months. PBMC-derived RNA was used for the TCR library. One endocrinology department in Xi'an, China, was where patients came from. This clonotype was observed a few times. No antigen is known for it.

The chain is built from TRBV29-1 and TRBJ1-6; 8 nucleotides align to TRBD1. The receptor comes from a female donor with Graves disease. Sequencing was performed on peripheral blood mononuclear cells (PBMCs), taken at new diagnosis, from a patient treated with antithyroid drugs. The CDR3 here is CSVATGGNSPLHF. In DNA, the CDR3 is TGCAGCGTTGCCACAGGGGGTAATTCACCCCTCCACTTT.